The present T cell receptor beta chain was sequenced within a study of beta chain features in type 1 diabetes. Overall study findings and caveats: When cDNA is sequenced, cells with high TCR expression could be over-represented.

The germline V gene encodes CDR1 LNHDA and CDR2 SQIVND (reference sequence). CDR3 length: 13 amino acids. After removal of 8 bases from V and 6 bases from J, the junction contained 5 bases not matched to a gene. This clone occurred many times. Its antigen is currently unknown. Every bit of the isolated RNA underwent reverse transcription, so sequencing read expressed TCRB transcripts. TCRdb's copy holds only in-frame clones and misses some; the assay was immunoSEQ multiplex PCR. The table shows 140,000 to 150,000 clones, with 10% occurring only once. This clonotype was sampled from a man aged 18 to 29 in good health. The chain has TRBV19 and TRBJ2-1; TRBD1 aligns across 9 bases. The sample taken for sequencing was naive CD4+ T cells from blood. This CDR3 reads CASRGTGSNEQFF. In DNA form, the CDR3 reads TGTGCCAGTCGAGGGACAGGGAGCAATGAGCAGTTCTTC.